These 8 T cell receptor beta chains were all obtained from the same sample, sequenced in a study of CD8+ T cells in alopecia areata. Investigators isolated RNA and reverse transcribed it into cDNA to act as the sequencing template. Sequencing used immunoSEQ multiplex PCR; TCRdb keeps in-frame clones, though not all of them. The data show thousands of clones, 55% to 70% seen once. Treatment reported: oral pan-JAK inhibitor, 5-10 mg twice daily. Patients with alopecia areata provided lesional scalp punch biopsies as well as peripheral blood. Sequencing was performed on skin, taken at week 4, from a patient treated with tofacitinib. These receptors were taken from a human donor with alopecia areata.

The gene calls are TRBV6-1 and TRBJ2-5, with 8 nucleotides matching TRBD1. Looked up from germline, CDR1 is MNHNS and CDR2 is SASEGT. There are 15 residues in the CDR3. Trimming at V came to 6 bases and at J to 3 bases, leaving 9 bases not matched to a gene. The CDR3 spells CASRERTGIEETQYF. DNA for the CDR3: TGTGCCAGCAGGGAACGGACAGGGATCGAAGAGACCCAGTACTTC.

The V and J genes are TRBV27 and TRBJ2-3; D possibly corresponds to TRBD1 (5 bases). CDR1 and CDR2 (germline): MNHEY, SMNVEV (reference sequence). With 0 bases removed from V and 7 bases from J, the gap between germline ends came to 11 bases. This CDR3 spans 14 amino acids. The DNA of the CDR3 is TGTGCCAGCAGTTTATCCACAGGACCTAATACGCAGTATTTT. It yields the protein CASSLSTGPNTQYF.

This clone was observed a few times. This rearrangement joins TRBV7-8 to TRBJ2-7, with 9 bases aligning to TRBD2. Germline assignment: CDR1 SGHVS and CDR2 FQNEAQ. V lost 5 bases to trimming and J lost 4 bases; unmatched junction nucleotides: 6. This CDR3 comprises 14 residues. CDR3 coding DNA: TGTGCCAGCAGCATAGGCGGGGGGGCATACGAGCAGTACTTC. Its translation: CASSIGGGAYEQYF.

The DNA for the CDR3 is TGTGCCAGTAGTACGGACGGGTACTCCTACGAGCAGTACTTC. This encodes CASSTDGYSYEQYF. The V gene is TRBV19, the J gene TRBJ2-7; D is ambiguous. V dropped 4 bases and J dropped 0 bases, with 10 bases sitting between them. CDR3 length: 14 residues. CDR1 and CDR2 (germline): LNHDA, SQIVND (reference sequence).

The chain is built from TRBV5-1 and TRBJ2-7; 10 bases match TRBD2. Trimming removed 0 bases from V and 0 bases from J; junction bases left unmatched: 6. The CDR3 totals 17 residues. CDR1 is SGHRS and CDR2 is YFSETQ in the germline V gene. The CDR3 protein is CASSLAASGGPSYEQYF. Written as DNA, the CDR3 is TGCGCCAGCAGCTTGGCCGCTAGCGGGGGCCCCTCCTACGAGCAGTACTTC.

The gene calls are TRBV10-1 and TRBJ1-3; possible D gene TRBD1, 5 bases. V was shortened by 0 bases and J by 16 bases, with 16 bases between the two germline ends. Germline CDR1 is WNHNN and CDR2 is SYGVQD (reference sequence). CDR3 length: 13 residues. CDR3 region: CASSESAEGLLYF. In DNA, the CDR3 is TGCGCCAGCAGTGAGTCCGCAGAGGGGCTATTGTATTTT.

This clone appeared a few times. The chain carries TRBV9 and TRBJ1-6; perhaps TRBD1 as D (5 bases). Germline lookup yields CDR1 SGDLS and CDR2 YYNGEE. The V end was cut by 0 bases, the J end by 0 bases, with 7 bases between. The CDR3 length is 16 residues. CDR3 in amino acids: CASSVEGSSYNSPLHF. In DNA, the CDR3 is TGTGCCAGCAGCGTAGAGGGGAGCTCCTATAATTCACCCCTCCACTTT.

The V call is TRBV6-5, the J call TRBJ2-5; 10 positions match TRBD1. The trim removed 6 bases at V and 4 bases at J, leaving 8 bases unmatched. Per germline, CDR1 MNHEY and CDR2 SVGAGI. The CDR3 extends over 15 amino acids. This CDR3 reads CASRDRGRFRETQYF. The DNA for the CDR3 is TGTGCCAGCAGGGACAGGGGGAGATTCCGAGAGACCCAGTACTTC.